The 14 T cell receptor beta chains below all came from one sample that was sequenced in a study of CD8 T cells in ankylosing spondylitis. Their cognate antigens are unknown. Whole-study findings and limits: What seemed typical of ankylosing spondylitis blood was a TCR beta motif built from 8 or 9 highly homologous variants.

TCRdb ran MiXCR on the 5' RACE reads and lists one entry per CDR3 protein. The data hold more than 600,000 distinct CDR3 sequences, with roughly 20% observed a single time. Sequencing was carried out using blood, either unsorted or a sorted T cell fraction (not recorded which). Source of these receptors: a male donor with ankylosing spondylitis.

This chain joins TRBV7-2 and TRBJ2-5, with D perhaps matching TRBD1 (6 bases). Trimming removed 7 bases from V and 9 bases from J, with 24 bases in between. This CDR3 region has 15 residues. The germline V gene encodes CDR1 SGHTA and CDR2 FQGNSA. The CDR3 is CASTPGASFRESQYF. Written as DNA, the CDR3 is TGTGCCAGCACCCCAGGGGCAAGTTTCCGAGAATCCCAGTACTTC.

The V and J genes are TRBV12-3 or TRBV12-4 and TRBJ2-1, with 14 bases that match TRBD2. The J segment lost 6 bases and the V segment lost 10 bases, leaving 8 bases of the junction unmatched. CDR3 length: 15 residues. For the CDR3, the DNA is TGTGCCACCGCGCGACTAGCGGGAGGGATCAATGAGCAGTTCTTC. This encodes CATARLAGGINEQFF.

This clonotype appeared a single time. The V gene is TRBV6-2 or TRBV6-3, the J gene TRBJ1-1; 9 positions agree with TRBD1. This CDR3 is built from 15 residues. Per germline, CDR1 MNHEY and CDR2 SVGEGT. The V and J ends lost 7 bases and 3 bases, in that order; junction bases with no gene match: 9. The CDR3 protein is CASNLRTGAYTEAFF. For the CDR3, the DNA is TGTGCCAGCAATTTAAGGACAGGGGCTTACACTGAAGCTTTCTTT.

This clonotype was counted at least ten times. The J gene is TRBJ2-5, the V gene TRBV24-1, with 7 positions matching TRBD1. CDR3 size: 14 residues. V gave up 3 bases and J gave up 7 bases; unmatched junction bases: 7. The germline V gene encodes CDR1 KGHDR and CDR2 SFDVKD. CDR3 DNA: TGTGCCACCAGTGATACCGACAGGGTAGGGACCCAGTACTTC. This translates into CATSDTDRVGTQYF.

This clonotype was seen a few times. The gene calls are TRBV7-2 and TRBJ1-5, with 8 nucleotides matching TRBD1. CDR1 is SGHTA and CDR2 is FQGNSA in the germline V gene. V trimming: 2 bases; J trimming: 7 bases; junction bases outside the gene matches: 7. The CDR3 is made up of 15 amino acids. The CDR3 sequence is CASSLRQGLGQPQHF. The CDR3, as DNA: TGTGCCAGCAGCTTACGACAGGGGTTAGGACAGCCCCAGCATTTT. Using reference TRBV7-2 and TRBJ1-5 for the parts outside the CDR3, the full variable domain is GAGVSQSPSNKVTEKGKDVELRCDPISGHTALYWYRQSLGQGLEFLIYFQGNSAPDKSGLPSDRFSAERTGGSVSTLTIQRTQQEDSAVYLCASSLRQGLGQPQHFGDGTRLSIL.

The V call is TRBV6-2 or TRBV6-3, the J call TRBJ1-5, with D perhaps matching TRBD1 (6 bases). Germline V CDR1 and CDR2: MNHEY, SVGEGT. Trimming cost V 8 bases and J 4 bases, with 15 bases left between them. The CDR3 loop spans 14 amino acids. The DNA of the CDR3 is TGTGCCAGCTGGAGGGGGGGCCGGAATCAGCCCCAGCATTTT. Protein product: CASWRGGRNQPQHF.

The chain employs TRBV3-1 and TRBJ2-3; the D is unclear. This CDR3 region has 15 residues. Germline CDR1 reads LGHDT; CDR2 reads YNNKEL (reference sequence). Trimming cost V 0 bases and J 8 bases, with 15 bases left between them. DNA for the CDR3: TGTGCCAGCAGCCAAGAATCGGTAGGATGGGGTACGCAGTATTTT. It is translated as CASSQESVGWGTQYF.

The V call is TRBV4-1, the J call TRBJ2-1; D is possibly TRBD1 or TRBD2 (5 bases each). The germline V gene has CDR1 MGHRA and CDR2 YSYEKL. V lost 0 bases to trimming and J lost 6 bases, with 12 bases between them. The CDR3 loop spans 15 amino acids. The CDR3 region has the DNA TGCGCCAGCAGCCAAGAAATAGGGGCGGGCAATGAGCAGTTCTTC. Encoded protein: CASSQEIGAGNEQFF.

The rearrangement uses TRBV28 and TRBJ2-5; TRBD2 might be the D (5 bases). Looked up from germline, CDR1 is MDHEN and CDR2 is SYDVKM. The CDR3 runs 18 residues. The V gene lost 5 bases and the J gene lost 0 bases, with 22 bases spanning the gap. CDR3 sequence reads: CASSPLEPLDMYQETQYF. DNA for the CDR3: TGTGCCAGCAGTCCACTAGAGCCTCTAGACATGTACCAAGAGACCCAGTACTTC.

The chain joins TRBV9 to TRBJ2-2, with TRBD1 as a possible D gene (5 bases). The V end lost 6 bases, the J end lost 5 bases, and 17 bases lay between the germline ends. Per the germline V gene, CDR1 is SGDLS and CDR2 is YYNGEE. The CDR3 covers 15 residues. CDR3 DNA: TGTGCCAGCAAGGCGGCGCAGGGTGATACCGGGGAGCTGTTTTTT. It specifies CASKAAQGDTGELFF.

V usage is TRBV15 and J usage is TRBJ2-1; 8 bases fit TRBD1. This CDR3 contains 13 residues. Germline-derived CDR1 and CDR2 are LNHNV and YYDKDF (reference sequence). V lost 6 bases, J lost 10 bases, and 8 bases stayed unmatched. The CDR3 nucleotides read TGTGCCACCAGAAGCAGGGGGCGAATGGAGCAGTTCTTC. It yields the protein CATRSRGRMEQFF.

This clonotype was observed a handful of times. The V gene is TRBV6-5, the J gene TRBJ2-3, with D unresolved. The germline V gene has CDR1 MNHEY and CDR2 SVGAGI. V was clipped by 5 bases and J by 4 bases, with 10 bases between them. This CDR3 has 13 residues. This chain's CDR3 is CASSDPSADTQYF. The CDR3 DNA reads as TGTGCCAGCAGTGACCCGAGTGCAGATACGCAGTATTTT.

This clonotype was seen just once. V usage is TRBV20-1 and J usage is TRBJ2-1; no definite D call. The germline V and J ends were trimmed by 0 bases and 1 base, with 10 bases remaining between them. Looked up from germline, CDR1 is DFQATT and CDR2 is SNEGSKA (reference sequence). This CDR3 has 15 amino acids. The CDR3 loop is CSARDPPVSYNEQFF. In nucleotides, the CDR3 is TGCAGTGCTAGAGATCCCCCAGTATCCTACAATGAGCAGTTCTTC.

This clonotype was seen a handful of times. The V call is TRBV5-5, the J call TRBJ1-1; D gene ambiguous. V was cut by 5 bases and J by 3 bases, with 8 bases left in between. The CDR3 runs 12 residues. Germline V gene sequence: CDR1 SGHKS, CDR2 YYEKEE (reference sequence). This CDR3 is CASRQRDTEAFF. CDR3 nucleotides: TGTGCCAGCAGGCAGCGGGACACTGAAGCTTTCTTT.